Detailed here is one TCR beta chain. The antigen remains unidentified. In TCRdb, the 5' RACE reads were re-called with MiXCR into one record per CDR3 protein. The data hold just over 25,000 distinct CDR3 sequences, with roughly 12% observed a single time. This record comes from a study of spatial heterogeneity in lung cancer. Study overall: The count of detected beta-chain sequences consistently exceeded that of alpha-chain sequences. In raw reads, more than 8.5 appearances on average were recorded for each unique TCR and UMI combination.

The time point: sample taken at primary tumor resection. Tumor, nontumor lung or frozen PBMC supplied whole RNA that was sequenced unsorted. Study-wide findings and caveats: Blood showed ubiquitous tumor TCRs more often at resection than at routine follow-up.

The V gene lost 1 base and the J gene lost 5 bases, with 13 bases spanning the gap. Germline CDR1 is LGHDT and CDR2 is YNNKEL (reference sequence). This CDR3 spans 15 amino acids. The chain employs TRBV3-1 and TRBJ2-3; the D is unclear. Sequences were derived from PBMCs, sampled at surgery. This receptor was taken from a female donor with early-stage non-small cell lung cancer. The CDR3: CASSQAYVSVDTQYF. DNA for the CDR3: TGTGCCAGCAGCCAAGCTTATGTGTCGGTAGATACGCAGTATTTT.